Below, 28 T cell receptor beta chains from the same sample are listed, as sequenced in a study of T-cell reconstitution after alpha-beta-depleted transplantation in children. It was with unique molecular identifiers that the TCRbeta library was prepared. TCRdb analysed the PCR reads with MiXCR anew, one entry per CDR3 protein. This repertoire shows roughly 350,000 distinct CDR3 sequences, about a tenth found once; its top ten account for 2% to 2.5%. The input for sequencing was PBMCs from the stem cell graft donor, taken from the stem cell graft. These TCRs come from a human donor who donated a stem cell graft to a child with acute lymphoblastic leukemia.

The chain recombines TRBV4-2 with TRBJ2-7; TRBD2 agrees at 11 bases. J lost 2 bases, V lost 3 bases, and 6 bases had no gene match. Germline lookup yields CDR1 LGHNA and CDR2 YNFKEQ. The CDR3 has 16 amino acids. The CDR3 spells CASSQTGTSGTYEQYF. The CDR3 nucleotides read TGTGCCAGCAGCCAGACCGGGACTAGCGGTACCTACGAGCAGTACTTC.

The chain uses TRBV7-8 and TRBJ2-1, with 10 positions matching TRBD1. Germline trimming cut 3 bases from V and 3 bases from J; bases unmatched to any gene: 14. The V gene's germline CDR1 is SGHVS and CDR2 FQNEAQ. The CDR3 has 19 amino acids. In nucleotides, the CDR3 is TGTGCCAGCAGCTTTTCCGGGACAGGGGCGACACTTTTCTACAATGAGCAGTTCTTC. It translates to CASSFSGTGATLFYNEQFF.

This clonotype was seen many times. The V gene is TRBV4-2, the J gene TRBJ2-5, with D maybe TRBD2 (5 bases). Germline loops: CDR1 LGHNA, CDR2 YNFKEQ. The CDR3 contains 15 residues. V lost 1 base and J lost 4, with 13 bases in between. The CDR3 loop is CASSQGKGDLETQYF. The CDR3 region has the DNA TGTGCCAGCAGCCAAGGCAAGGGAGATTTAGAGACCCAGTACTTC.

This clonotype showed up just a few times. CDR3 protein: CSASPYRGRFSSTEAFF. The CDR3 nucleotides read TGCAGTGCTAGCCCGTACAGGGGGCGGTTCAGCAGTACTGAAGCTTTCTTT. The V call is TRBV20-1, the J call TRBJ1-1, with 9 bases that match TRBD1. V dropped 3 bases and J dropped 5; count of bases not matched to a gene: 16. CDR1 is DFQATT and CDR2 is SNEGSKA in the germline V gene (reference sequence). CDR3 length: 17 amino acids.

This clonotype was found many times. The chain recombines TRBV20-1 with TRBJ2-3; tentatively, D is TRBD1 or TRBD2 (5 bases each). Trimming took off 5 bases at V and 4 bases at J, with 13 bases between the two ends. Germline values: CDR1 DFQATT, CDR2 SNEGSKA (reference sequence). This CDR3 spans 13 amino acids. CDR3: CSAFGPGPDTQYF. Written as DNA, the CDR3 is TGCAGTGCTTTCGGGCCGGGGCCAGATACGCAGTATTTT.

This clonotype appeared a few times. CDR3 loop: CASSHRQGGQETQYF. CDR3 coding DNA: TGCGCCAGCAGCCACCGCCAAGGAGGCCAAGAGACCCAGTACTTC. This chain joins TRBV4-1 and TRBJ2-5; D is perhaps TRBD2 (5 bases). Trimming shortened V by 3 bases and J by 1 base, and 12 bases separated the two germline ends. The CDR3 extends over 15 amino acids. Germline V gene data show CDR1 as MGHRA and CDR2 as YSYEKL.

This clonotype has a handful of counts. V and J are TRBV24-1 and TRBJ2-7, with D perhaps TRBD1 (6 bases). Germline loops: CDR1 KGHDR, CDR2 SFDVKD. The CDR3 totals 13 residues. V was cut by 0 bases and J by 7 bases, with 9 bases left in between. CDR3 nucleotide sequence: TGTGCCACCAGTGATTTGCAGGGGCGGGAGCAGTACTTC. It yields the protein CATSDLQGREQYF.

This clonotype was seen ten or more times. CDR3 region: CASGSNQPQHF. CDR3 in DNA: TGTGCCAGCGGCAGCAATCAGCCCCAGCATTTT. This chain joins TRBV2 and TRBJ1-5, with D uncertain. The V and J ends lost 8 bases and 1 base respectively, with 3 bases between them. Germline CDR1 SNHLY, CDR2 FYNNEI. This CDR3 is built from 11 residues.

The chain is built from TRBV20-1 and TRBJ2-7; 9 nucleotides align to TRBD2. Trimming at V came to 6 bases and at J to 3 bases, leaving 6 bases not matched to a gene. Germline assignment: CDR1 DFQATT and CDR2 SNEGSKA (reference sequence). This CDR3 has 13 residues. The CDR3 loop is CSAAAGGGYEQYF. CDR3 DNA: TGCAGTGCAGCAGCGGGAGGTGGCTACGAGCAGTACTTC.

There are a few counts of this clonotype. V gene TRBV20-1 combines with J gene TRBJ2-7; the D is unclear. V was cut by 5 bases and J by 5 bases, with 16 bases left in between. The germline V gene encodes CDR1 DFQATT and CDR2 SNEGSKA (reference sequence). The CDR3 runs to 13 residues. CDR3: CSAFPGLPNEQYF. The DNA of the CDR3 is TGCAGTGCTTTCCCGGGCCTGCCTAACGAGCAGTACTTC.

The chain uses TRBV20-1 and TRBJ2-1; perhaps TRBD2 as D (5 bases). The CDR3 extends over 15 amino acids. The V and J ends lost 0 bases and 2 bases respectively, with 11 bases between them. CDR1 DFQATT and CDR2 SNEGSKA come from the germline V gene (reference sequence). Here the CDR3 DNA reads TGCAGTGCTAGAGACGGGTCTAGCACCTACAATGAGCAGTTCTTC. Its translation is CSARDGSSTYNEQFF.

The V and J genes are TRBV7-2 and TRBJ2-3; TRBD1 matches 8 bases. The CDR3 runs to 13 residues. V was clipped by 5 bases and J by 8 bases; unmatched bases: 6. Germline CDR1 reads SGHTA; CDR2 reads FQGNSA. The CDR3: CASSTRGQVTQYF. CDR3 coding DNA: TGTGCCAGCAGCACCAGGGGGCAGGTTACGCAGTATTTT.

This chain uses TRBV6-6 with TRBJ2-7; D gene ambiguous. Per germline, CDR1 MNHNY and CDR2 SVGAGI (reference sequence). The CDR3 spans 13 residues. V lost 5 bases and J 1 base, leaving 9 bases between the germline ends. The CDR3: CASSTDTSYEQYF. The CDR3 DNA reads as TGTGCCAGCAGTACTGACACATCCTACGAGCAGTACTTC.

J is TRBJ1-1 and V is TRBV3-1; D is undetermined. This CDR3 contains 13 residues. Germline CDR1 reads LGHDT; CDR2 reads YNNKEL (reference sequence). Trimming removed 2 bases from V and 6 bases from J, with 10 bases in between. The CDR3 region is CASSQLSGAEAFF. Here the CDR3 DNA reads TGTGCCAGCAGCCAATTATCGGGTGCTGAAGCTTTCTTT.

The chain is built from TRBV24-1 and TRBJ2-7; tentatively, D is TRBD1 or TRBD2 (5 bases each). There are 15 residues in the CDR3. The V gene lost 4 bases and the J gene lost 8 bases, with 20 bases spanning the gap. Germline loops: CDR1 KGHDR, CDR2 SFDVKD. Here the CDR3 reads CATSDPGRSPSQQYF. CDR3 sequence (DNA): TGTGCCACCAGTGACCCGGGACGGAGCCCTTCCCAGCAGTACTTC.

This chain connects TRBV7-9 to TRBJ2-7; maybe TRBD2 (5 bases). V gave up 5 bases and J gave up 7 bases, with 18 bases separating them. The V gene's germline CDR1 is SEHNR and CDR2 FQNEAQ (reference sequence). The CDR3 totals 14 residues. The CDR3 DNA is TGTGCCAGCAGCCCTCTCCGAGGGCCGGGGGAGCAGTACTTC. Translated: CASSPLRGPGEQYF.

This clonotype was seen repeatedly, ten times or more. The V call is TRBV10-2, the J call TRBJ2-3; tentative D call: TRBD2 (6 bases). The CDR3 covers 11 residues. CDR1 and CDR2 (germline): WSHSY, SAAADI. V lost 11 bases to trimming and J lost 2 bases, with 8 bases between them. Here the CDR3 DNA reads TGCGCCTGCGGGGCCACAGATACGCAGTATTTT. The encoded protein is CACGATDTQYF.

This clonotype was counted a few times. The chain has TRBV7-9 and TRBJ2-7; D remains unclear. CDR1 SEHNR and CDR2 FQNEAQ come from the germline V gene (reference sequence). The CDR3 sequence is 14 residues long. Trimming removed 4 bases from V and 0 bases from J, with 10 bases in between. The chain's CDR3 is CASSSRPNSYEQYF. CDR3 bases: TGTGCCAGCAGCTCCCGGCCCAACTCCTACGAGCAGTACTTC.

The chain combines TRBV4-3 with TRBJ2-1; 12 bases line up with TRBD2. The V and J ends lost 3 bases and 7 bases, in that order; junction bases with no gene match: 7. The germline V gene has CDR1 LGHNA and CDR2 YSLEER. This CDR3 is built from 16 residues. The CDR3 is CASSHGLAGSSNEQFF. The CDR3 region has the DNA TGCGCCAGCAGCCATGGACTAGCGGGATCATCGAATGAGCAGTTCTTC.

Ten or more counts support this clonotype. The genes are TRBV29-1 and TRBJ2-1; D is uncertain. This CDR3 comprises 14 residues. Germline V gene sequence: CDR1 SQVTM, CDR2 ANQGSEA. V was shortened by 3 bases and J by 3 bases, with 12 bases between the two germline ends. The CDR3 coding sequence is TGCAGCGTTGATTCGCCAGGCAACTACAATGAGCAGTTCTTC. This encodes CSVDSPGNYNEQFF.

The J gene is TRBJ2-1, the V gene TRBV6-2 or TRBV6-3, with D possibly TRBD2 on 6 matching bases. Germline V lookup: CDR1 MNHEY, CDR2 SVGEGT. CDR3 length: 18 residues. Trimming cost V 2 bases and J 0 bases, with 17 bases left between them. In DNA form, the CDR3 reads TGTGCCAGCAGTTACGGGGAGGAGCGGTTGAGCTCCTACAATGAGCAGTTCTTC. Its protein product is CASSYGEERLSSYNEQFF.

With regard to this clonotype: One end of the junction is discordant with germline, which a read error may explain. The genes are TRBV20-1 and TRBJ2-1; D is ambiguous. This CDR3 spans 12 amino acids. Germline V gives CDR1 DFQATT, CDR2 SNEGSKA (reference sequence). This chain's CDR3 is CSASIRYNEHFF. CDR3 sequence (DNA): TGCAGTGCTAGTATCCGCTACAATGAGCATTTCTTC.

This sequence joins TRBV7-9 and TRBJ2-1, with 12 bases fitting TRBD2. The V gene's germline CDR1 is SEHNR and CDR2 FQNEAQ (reference sequence). The CDR3 contains 17 residues. V shed 1 base and J 3 bases; nucleotides not matched to a gene: 4. The CDR3 bases are TGTGCCAGCAGCTTAGGTTGGACTAGCGGGAACTACAATGAGCAGTTCTTC. This codes for CASSLGWTSGNYNEQFF. Full variable domain (outside the CDR3, taken from reference TRBV7-9 and TRBJ2-1): DTGVSQNPRHKITKRGQNVTFRCDPISEHNRLYWYRQTLGQGPEFLTYFQNEAQLEKSRLLSDRFSAERPKGSFSTLEIQRTEQGDSAMYLCASSLGWTSGNYNEQFFGPGTRLTVL.

This clonotype was seen just once. J is TRBJ2-2 and V is TRBV7-8, with D unresolved. CDR1 SGHVS and CDR2 FQNEAQ come from the germline V gene. Trimming pared 7 bases from V and 3 bases from J, leaving 18 bases between. The CDR3 spans 16 residues. CDR3 sequence: CASNPVGGWDTGELFF. CDR3 coding DNA: TGTGCCAGCAACCCAGTAGGCGGTTGGGACACCGGGGAGCTGTTTTTT. The whole variable domain, remainder taken from reference TRBV7-8 and TRBJ2-2, is GAGVSQSPRYKVAKRGQDVALRCDPISGHVSLFWYQQALGQGPEFLTYFQNEAQLDKSGLPSDRFFAERPEGSVSTLKIQRTQQEDSAVYLCASNPVGGWDTGELFFGEGSRLTVL.

This chain links TRBV7-9 with TRBJ2-1; D is perhaps TRBD2 (5 bases). This CDR3 has 12 amino acids. With 4 bases removed from V and 8 bases from J, the gap between germline ends came to 9 bases. CDR1 is SEHNR and CDR2 is FQNEAQ in the germline V gene (reference sequence). The CDR3 sequence is CASSSSSDEQFF. The CDR3 bases are TGTGCCAGCAGCTCGAGTAGCGATGAGCAGTTCTTC.

This clonotype was found a few times. The rearrangement links TRBV27 to TRBJ1-2; D is undetermined. The V end was cut by 5 bases, the J end by 4 bases, with 17 bases between. The V gene's germline CDR1 is MNHEY and CDR2 SMNVEV (reference sequence). This CDR3 has 15 residues. CDR3 sequence (DNA): TGTGCCAGCAGTCGCGCCTCTTCGGGTCTCTATGGCTACACCTTC. It is translated as CASSRASSGLYGYTF.

A remark on this clonotype: Sequence at one end of the junction differs from germline and may be a read error. V usage is TRBV7-2 and J usage is TRBJ1-2, with 7 positions matching TRBD1. The germline V gene encodes CDR1 SGHTA and CDR2 FQGNSA. The CDR3 is 12 residues long. CDR3 residues: CASSSDRVGWFF. The CDR3 DNA reads as TGTGCCAGCAGCTCCGACAGGGTTGGGTGGTTCTTC. The whole variable domain, filled in from reference TRBV7-2 and TRBJ1-2, reads GAGVSQSPSNKVTEKGKDVELRCDPISGHTALYWYRQSLGQGLEFLIYFQGNSAPDKSGLPSDRFSAERTGGSVSTLTIQRTQQEDSAVYLCASSSDRVGWFFGSGTRLTVV.

This clonotype was observed a handful of times. The J gene is TRBJ2-3, the V gene TRBV4-1; 10 bases agree with TRBD2. V lost 3 bases and J lost 4; bases outside the gene matches: 7. The CDR3 is 16 residues long. Germline loops: CDR1 MGHRA, CDR2 YSYEKL. CDR3 bases: TGCGCCAGCAGCCAGTCGCCTAGCGGGGGATCAGATACGCAGTATTTT. Translation: CASSQSPSGGSDTQYF.